The entry that follows covers one T cell receptor (beta chain) sequence. This sample was taken from a study of blood T cell repertoires in COVID-19. As for the study in general: The United States, Italy and Spain were the sources of the acute and convalescent COVID-19 samples.

Sequencing used immunoSEQ multiplex PCR; TCRdb keeps in-frame clones, though not all of them. Of around 290,000 clones listed, more than 80% are singletons. The CDR3 covers 14 residues. Germline trimming cut 7 bases from V and 5 bases from J; bases unmatched to any gene: 11. Germline loops: CDR1 SGHRS, CDR2 YFSETQ. Sequenced: PBMCs or T cells enriched from blood (not recorded which). The clonotype originates from a woman under 40 who had recovered from COVID-19. V gene TRBV5-1 combines with J gene TRBJ1-1, with 7 positions matching TRBD1. CDR3 nucleotides: TGCGCCAGCGGCCGACAGGGAAGGGGAACTGAAGCTTTCTTT. Its translation: CASGRQGRGTEAFF.